This T cell receptor beta chain was sequenced for a study of blood T cells in healthy people across ages. Peripheral blood was drawn, about 10 milliliters per donor. Deletions cut 0 bases from V and 5 bases from J, with 10 bases between. CDR3 length: 14 residues. Germline lookup yields CDR1 SGHTA and CDR2 FQGNSA. Study conclusions and caveats: Higher diversity, along with more naive CD4+ cells, distinguished long-lived donors from aged donors. TCR beta diversity, measured per million T cells, fell in a roughly linear way with age.

Points on this clonotype: Its antigen is currently unknown.

It was with a sample-barcoded 5' primer and a J-beta primer mix that a second PCR of about 6 to 12 cycles was run. TCRdb reanalysed the 5' RACE reads using MiXCR and keeps one entry per CDR3 protein. The table lists around 900,000 distinct CDR3 sequences, just over 50% of them singletons. The chain has TRBV7-2 and TRBJ2-5; no reliable D call. Source material: blood. The sequence derives from a woman aged 60-75 years in good health. CDR3 bases: TGTGCCAGCAGCTTAGCAAGGGTGGAGGAGACCCAGTACTTC. Encoded protein: CASSLARVEETQYF.